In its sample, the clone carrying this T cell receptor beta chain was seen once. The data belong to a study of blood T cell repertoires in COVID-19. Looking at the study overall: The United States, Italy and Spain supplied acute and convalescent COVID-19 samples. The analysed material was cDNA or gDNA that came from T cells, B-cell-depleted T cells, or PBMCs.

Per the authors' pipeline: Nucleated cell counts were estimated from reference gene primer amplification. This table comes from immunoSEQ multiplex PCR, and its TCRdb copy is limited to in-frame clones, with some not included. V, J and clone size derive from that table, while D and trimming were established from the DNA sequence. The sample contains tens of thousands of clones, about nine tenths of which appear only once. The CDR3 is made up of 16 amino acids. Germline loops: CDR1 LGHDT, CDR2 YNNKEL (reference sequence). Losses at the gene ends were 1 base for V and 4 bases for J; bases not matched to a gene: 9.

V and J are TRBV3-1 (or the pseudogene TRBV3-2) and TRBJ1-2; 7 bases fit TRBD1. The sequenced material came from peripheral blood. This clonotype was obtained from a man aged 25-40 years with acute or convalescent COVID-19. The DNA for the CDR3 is TGTGCCAGCAGCCAAGTATCCACAGGGGTTCGCTATGGCTACACCTTC. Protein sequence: CASSQVSTGVRYGYTF.